This T cell receptor (beta chain) was sequenced during a study of OX40 agonist ivuxolimab in advanced cancers. Germline V lookup: CDR1 MNHNY, CDR2 SVGAGI (reference sequence). The CDR3 is 16 amino acids. V was clipped by 5 bases and J by 5 bases; unmatched bases: 14. Measured with immunoSEQ multiplex PCR; TCRdb has only the in-frame clones, and not every one. Of 55,000 to 90,000 clones in the sample, roughly 88% were seen once. This TCR was sampled from an adult with an advanced solid tumor such as melanoma, head and neck, liver or kidney cancer. This material consisted of CD4+ or CD8+ T cells sorted from blood, taken in a trial of the OX40 agonist ivuxolimab. The chain couples TRBV6-6 to TRBJ2-5; 7 bases align to TRBD2. The CDR3 DNA is TGTGCCAGCAGTCCACACGGGGGGAGTCAACGGGAGACCCAGTACTTC. The encoded protein is CASSPHGGSQRETQYF.